Below, 29 T cell receptor beta chains from the same sample are listed, as sequenced in a study of vaccination effects on CD4 cells after COVID-19. After expansion with viral peptide pools in the ViraFEST assay, antigen-specific CD4+ T cells were sequenced. Cultured cells yielded isolated CD4+ T cells after 10 days. Nucleocapsid antibody tests were negative, and the vaccine recipients had no prior SARS-CoV-2 infection. Antigens of these TCRs are unknown. Method: immunoSEQ multiplex PCR; TCRdb's copy keeps in-frame clones and lacks some. The table has under 45,000 clones, roughly two thirds seen once. The input for sequencing was CD4+ T cells from PBMCs cultured with HCoV-OC43 spike peptides, taken before COVID-19 vaccination. Subset in this sample: HCoV-OC43 spike overlapping peptide pool stimulation. All receptors come from a human donor who received a COVID-19 vaccine.

The chain couples TRBV2 to TRBJ2-1, with D possibly TRBD1 on 6 matching bases. CDR1 and CDR2 (germline): SNHLY, FYNNEI. With 3 bases removed from V and 2 bases from J, the gap between germline ends came to 8 bases. CDR3 length: 14 residues. The CDR3 region is CASSETGTYNEQFF. CDR3 nucleotide sequence: TGTGCCAGCAGTGAGACAGGAACCTACAATGAGCAGTTCTTC.

This chain links TRBV29-1 with TRBJ2-7; 8 nucleotides align to TRBD1. Germline CDR1 is SQVTM and CDR2 is ANQGSEA. The ends lost 7 bases at V and 3 bases at J; junction bases unmatched: 11. The CDR3 totals 14 residues. CDR3 sequence reads: CSAEVGQGDYEQYF. The CDR3 DNA is TGCAGCGCGGAGGTAGGACAGGGAGACTACGAGCAGTACTTC.

J is TRBJ2-2 and V is TRBV28; D ambiguous. Germline V gene sequence: CDR1 MDHEN, CDR2 SYDVKM. V was clipped by 2 bases and J by 9 bases, with 7 bases between them. The CDR3 spans 12 residues. The CDR3 DNA follows: TGTGCCAGCAGTTTAGGTGGCCGGGAGCTGTTTTTT. The encoded protein is CASSLGGRELFF.

The V and J genes are TRBV12-3 or TRBV12-4 and TRBJ1-1, with D possibly TRBD1 on 5 matching bases. There are 13 residues in the CDR3. V was shortened by 6 bases and J by 3 bases, with 11 bases between the two germline ends. CDR3 sequence reads: CASSRDRYTEAFF. DNA of the CDR3: TGTGCCAGCAGCAGGGACCGGTACACTGAAGCTTTCTTT.

The chain is built from TRBV6-6 and TRBJ2-1; the D gene is possibly TRBD1 (6 bases). V lost 7 bases, J lost 5 bases, and 18 bases lay in between. Germline V gene sequence: CDR1 MNHNY, CDR2 SVGAGI (reference sequence). The CDR3 runs 15 residues. In DNA form, the CDR3 reads TGTGCCAGCATCCATACTGGACAGCCCCACAATGAGCAGTTCTTC. This translates into CASIHTGQPHNEQFF.

The rearrangement links TRBV10-3 to TRBJ2-3, with D maybe TRBD1 (6 bases). V was shortened by 6 bases and J by 1 base, with 11 bases between the two germline ends. Germline V gives CDR1 ENHRY, CDR2 SYGVKD. The CDR3 loop spans 14 amino acids. CDR3 DNA: TGTGCCATCAGCCCAGGGGCTCGCACAGATACGCAGTATTTT. This encodes CAISPGARTDTQYF.

This clone has just a few counts. The DNA for the CDR3 is TGTGCCAGCAGCCAAGGTGAGACAGGGGGCTTGGGCACTGAAGCTTTCTTT. Its protein is CASSQGETGGLGTEAFF. This chain links TRBV4-2 with TRBJ1-1; 10 bases are a match to TRBD1. This CDR3 comprises 17 residues. Germline values: CDR1 LGHNA, CDR2 YNFKEQ. V was clipped by 1 base and J by 4 bases; unmatched bases: 9.

The rearrangement joins TRBV7-9 to TRBJ1-2; TRBD1 is a possible D gene (5 bases). The ends were cut back, 5 bases at V and 8 bases at J, with 15 bases in the middle. The CDR3 runs to 13 residues. From germline, CDR1 is SEHNR and CDR2 FQNEAQ (reference sequence). The CDR3 DNA reads as TGTGCCAGCAGCCGGGACTCGAAATCCGGCTACACCTTC. Translated, it gives CASSRDSKSGYTF.

Comments on this clone: An end of the junction differs from the germline gene, which may be a read error. The chain couples TRBV5-4 to TRBJ2-7, with 9 bases fitting TRBD2. Germline values: CDR1 SGHNT, CDR2 YYREEE (reference sequence). CDR3 size: 14 residues. CDR3 bases: TGTGCCAGCAGGTTGGCGGGGGGGACCTACGAGCAGTACTTC. This encodes CASRLAGGTYEQYF.

This clone came up a few times. The V call is TRBV27, the J call TRBJ2-7, with a weak D call TRBD2 (7 bases). The CDR3 loop spans 15 amino acids. Germline values: CDR1 MNHEY, CDR2 SMNVEV (reference sequence). Trimming shortened V by 5 bases and J by 2 bases, and 16 bases separated the two germline ends. As DNA, the CDR3 is TGTGCCAGCAGTACGGGGGGCAGGCCTACCTACGAGCAGTACTTC. The encoded protein is CASSTGGRPTYEQYF.

The chain links TRBV11-3 to TRBJ2-1, with D possibly being TRBD2 (5 bases). This CDR3 spans 15 amino acids. Trimming took off 3 bases at V and 8 bases at J, with 17 bases between the two ends. Germline V gives CDR1 SGHNT, CDR2 YENEEA. The CDR3 nucleotides read TGTGCCAGCAGCTTTCGGCTGGCCAGCGGCGATGAGCAGTTCTTC. It yields the protein CASSFRLASGDEQFF.

The rearrangement links TRBV28 to TRBJ1-1; D unresolved. CDR1 and CDR2 (germline): MDHEN, SYDVKM. Trimming took off 5 bases at V and 6 bases at J, with 10 bases between the two ends. The CDR3 length is 12 residues. The CDR3 protein is CASSPRGSEAFF. The DNA for the CDR3 is TGTGCCAGCAGTCCGAGAGGCTCTGAAGCTTTCTTT. Using reference TRBV28 and TRBJ1-1 for the parts outside the CDR3, the full variable domain is DVKVTQSSRYLVKRTGEKVFLECVQDMDHENMFWYRQDPGLGLRLIYFSYDVKMKEKGDIPEGYSVSREKKERFSLILESASTNQTSMYLCASSPRGSEAFFGQGTRLTVV.

The table lists this clone with a few counts. CDR3 protein: CASSSGPGAGELFF. CDR3 nucleotide sequence: TGTGCCAGCAGCTCCGGGCCCGGGGCCGGGGAGCTGTTTTTT. V and J are TRBV7-9 and TRBJ2-2; possible D gene TRBD2, 5 bases. Between the trimmed V and J ends, which lost 4 bases and 6 bases, there was a span of 12 bases. The CDR3 loop spans 14 amino acids. Per the germline V gene, CDR1 is SEHNR and CDR2 is FQNEAQ (reference sequence).

Here the CDR3 reads CASSRGGLNGNTIYF. CDR3 nucleotide sequence: TGTGCCAGCAGCCGGGGAGGGCTCAATGGAAACACCATATATTTT. The chain joins TRBV6-5 to TRBJ1-3; D not resolved. V lost 6 bases, J lost 3 bases, and 15 bases lay in between. The CDR3 extends over 15 amino acids. Germline CDR1 is MNHEY and CDR2 is SVGAGI.

The rearrangement links TRBV30 to TRBJ1-2; tentatively, D is TRBD1 (6 bases). Trimming pared 0 bases from V and 6 bases from J, leaving 14 bases between. The CDR3 extends over 14 amino acids. Looked up from germline, CDR1 is GTSNPN and CDR2 is SVGIG (reference sequence). CDR3 DNA: TGTGCCTGGAGTGTACTTAACGGGGACAATGGCTACACCTTC. It translates to CAWSVLNGDNGYTF.

This sequence joins TRBV2 and TRBJ2-6, with a weak D call TRBD2 (6 bases). This CDR3 is 16 amino acids long. V lost 7 bases, J lost 0 bases, and 13 bases lay in between. Germline loops: CDR1 SNHLY, CDR2 FYNNEI. This CDR3 reads CASIRDSLSGANVLTF. The DNA of the CDR3 is TGTGCCAGCATCCGGGACTCCCTCTCTGGGGCCAACGTCCTGACTTTC.

J is TRBJ2-7 and V is TRBV4-2; 8 nucleotides match TRBD2. V lost 0 bases, J lost 2 bases, and 6 bases stayed unmatched. CDR3 length: 16 residues. The germline CDR1 and CDR2 sequences are LGHNA and YNFKEQ. CDR3 region: CASSQDAAAGAYEQYF. DNA of the CDR3: TGTGCCAGCAGCCAAGATGCGGCAGCGGGAGCCTACGAGCAGTACTTC.

This chain joins TRBV19 and TRBJ2-1; 9 nucleotides line up with TRBD1. The V gene end was trimmed by 5 bases and the J gene end by 4 bases; junction bases not matched to a gene: 9. Germline CDR1 and CDR2: LNHDA and SQIVND (reference sequence). The CDR3 is 16 residues long. CDR3 in DNA: TGTGCCAGTAGTCCCCCCGACGGGACAGGGTACAATGAGCAGTTCTTC. Translating gives CASSPPDGTGYNEQFF.

This chain joins TRBV5-1 and TRBJ2-2, with D unclear. Trimming removed 8 bases at V and 2 bases at J, with 7 bases between. The CDR3 loop spans 12 amino acids. Germline assignment: CDR1 SGHRS and CDR2 YFSETQ. The CDR3 here is CASSVNTGELFF. For the CDR3, the DNA is TGCGCCAGTTCGGTTAACACCGGGGAGCTGTTTTTT.

This clone showed up just a few times. The chain has TRBV2 and TRBJ2-1; 8 bases agree with TRBD2. The V gene end was trimmed by 5 bases and the J gene end by 4 bases; junction bases not matched to a gene: 4. The CDR3 is made up of 14 amino acids. Per the germline V gene, CDR1 is SNHLY and CDR2 is FYNNEI. CDR3 nucleotide sequence: TGTGCCAGCAGTCGACTAGCGCCGTACAATGAGCAGTTCTTC. Its protein is CASSRLAPYNEQFF. Full variable domain (remainder filled in from reference TRBV2 and TRBJ2-1): EPEVTQTPSHQVTQMGQEVILRCVPISNHLYFYWYRQILGQKVEFLVSFYNNEISEKSEIFDDQFSVERPDGSNFTLKIRSTKLEDSAMYFCASSRLAPYNEQFFGPGTRLTVL.

Only a few counts were recorded for this clone. The chain employs TRBV2 and TRBJ1-1, with a weak D call TRBD1 (5 bases). Germline V gene sequence: CDR1 SNHLY, CDR2 FYNNEI. Trimming shortened V by 6 bases and J by 8 bases, and 13 bases separated the two germline ends. The CDR3 spans 12 residues. The CDR3 coding sequence is TGTGCCAGCAGGGCAAGGGGCCCAGAAGCTTTCTTT. It is translated as CASRARGPEAFF.

The rearrangement uses TRBV25-1 and TRBJ1-2; D possibly corresponds to TRBD1 (6 bases). Germline CDR1 and CDR2: MGHDK and SYGVNS. Trimming shortened V by 8 bases and J by 5 bases, and 12 bases separated the two germline ends. The CDR3 has 12 residues. The CDR3 DNA reads TGTGCCAGCGGAGGGGGAAGATATGGCTACACCTTC. Translation: CASGGGRYGYTF.

The chain employs TRBV19 and TRBJ2-6; D is uncertain. The CDR3 has 17 amino acids. With 3 bases removed from V and 0 bases from J, the gap between germline ends came to 12 bases. Germline assignment: CDR1 LNHDA and CDR2 SQIVND (reference sequence). The CDR3 sequence: CASSILVRSSGANVLTF. In DNA, the CDR3 is TGTGCCAGTAGTATCCTAGTGCGGAGCTCTGGGGCCAACGTCCTGACTTTC.

This clone was picked up a small number of times. This chain connects TRBV5-1 to TRBJ2-2, with D possibly being TRBD2 (5 bases). This CDR3 is built from 15 residues. Germline lookup yields CDR1 SGHRS and CDR2 YFSETQ. The V end lost 0 bases, the J end lost 1 base, and 7 bases lay between the germline ends. In nucleotides, the CDR3 is TGCGCCAGCAGCTTGGACGCGGGGAACACCGGGGAGCTGTTTTTT. Its translation: CASSLDAGNTGELFF.

The rearrangement joins TRBV29-1 to TRBJ2-1; 7 nucleotides match TRBD2. The germline CDR1 and CDR2 sequences are SQVTM and ANQGSEA. V was clipped by 8 bases and J by 0 bases; unmatched bases: 7. CDR3 length equals 14 residues. CDR3 sequence (DNA): TGCAGCCACTACCGGGGGGTCTCCTACAATGAGCAGTTCTTC. It encodes CSHYRGVSYNEQFF.

J is TRBJ1-5 and V is TRBV5-6, with D maybe TRBD1 (5 bases). CDR3 length equals 16 residues. Trimming shortened V by 4 bases and J by 4 bases, and 18 bases separated the two germline ends. Germline V gene lookup returns CDR1 SGHDT and CDR2 YYEEEE. CDR3 amino acids: CASSTGDSKGNQPQHF. Written as DNA, the CDR3 is TGTGCCAGCAGCACGGGAGACAGCAAGGGTAATCAGCCCCAGCATTTT.

For this clone: The sample contains more than one DNA sequence encoding this CDR3. This chain joins TRBV30 and TRBJ1-5, with D possibly being TRBD1 (6 bases). The germline V gene has CDR1 GTSNPN and CDR2 SVGIG (reference sequence). The CDR3 runs to 13 residues. Trimming removed 0 bases from V and 5 bases from J, with 8 bases in between. The chain's CDR3 is CAWSVQGDQPQHF. CDR3 nucleotide sequence: TGTGCCTGGAGTGTACAGGGTGATCAGCCCCAGCATTTT.

CDR3 region: CASSIQQSSYEQYF. CDR3 nucleotide sequence: TGTGCCAGCTCGATTCAGCAAAGCTCCTACGAGCAGTACTTC. This sequence joins TRBV18 and TRBJ2-7; no clear D gene. The CDR3 runs to 14 residues. Per the germline V gene, CDR1 is KGHSH and CDR2 is LQKENI. The V and J ends lost 6 bases and 0 bases respectively, with 12 bases between them.

The rearrangement links TRBV7-3 to TRBJ2-1; no clear D. Deletions cut 0 bases from V and 5 bases from J, with 5 bases between. The CDR3 has 13 amino acids. Germline V gene sequence: CDR1 SGHTA, CDR2 FQGTGA. The CDR3 reads CASSLTRNNEQFF. The CDR3 bases are TGTGCCAGCAGCTTAACCAGGAACAATGAGCAGTTCTTC.